This T cell receptor beta chain is drawn from a study of T cells in Graves' hyperthyroidism and ophthalmopathy. Overall study findings and caveats: Blood also contained most expanded thyroid clonotypes above 0.001. Ophthalmopathy was model-predicted a median about 6.9 months pre-onset.

Per germline, CDR1 LGHDT and CDR2 YNNKEL (reference sequence). V dropped 0 bases and J dropped 1 base, with 9 bases sitting between them. The CDR3 runs to 15 residues. Authors of the study amplified TCR beta CDR3 regions from RNA transcripts. The HTBI set primed first-round TCR CDR3 RT-PCR. TCRdb re-analysed the multiplex PCR reads in MiXCR, keeping a single row per CDR3 protein. The sample includes approximately 250,000 distinct CDR3 sequences, roughly 22% of them seen just once. This clonotype was counted ten times or more. Antigen specificity is unknown. For ophthalmopathy patients, the Clinical Activity Score was at least 3 and the NOSPECS grade at least 4; duration was under 3 months. Uncontrolled infection, other autoimmune disease, pregnancy or lactation led to exclusion.

The rearrangement uses TRBV3-1 and TRBJ1-1; D not resolved. This sequence originates from a woman in her thirties or forties with Graves' ophthalmopathy. Material: blood. In nucleotides, the CDR3 is TGTGCCAGCAGCCAAGAGGGGAGGGAGAACACTGAAGCTTTCTTT. Protein: CASSQEGRENTEAFF.